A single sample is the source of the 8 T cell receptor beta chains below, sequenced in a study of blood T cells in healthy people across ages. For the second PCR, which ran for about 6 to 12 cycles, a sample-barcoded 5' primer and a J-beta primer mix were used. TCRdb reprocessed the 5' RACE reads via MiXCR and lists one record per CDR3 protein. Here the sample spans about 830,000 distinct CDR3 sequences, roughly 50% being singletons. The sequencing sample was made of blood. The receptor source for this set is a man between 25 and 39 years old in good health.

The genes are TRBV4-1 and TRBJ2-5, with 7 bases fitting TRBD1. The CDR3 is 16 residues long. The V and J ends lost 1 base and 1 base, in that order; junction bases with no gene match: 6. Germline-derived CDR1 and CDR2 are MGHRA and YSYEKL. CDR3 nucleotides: TGCGCCAGCAGCCAAGGCCGACAGGGCTCCCAAGAGACCCAGTACTTC. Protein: CASSQGRQGSQETQYF.

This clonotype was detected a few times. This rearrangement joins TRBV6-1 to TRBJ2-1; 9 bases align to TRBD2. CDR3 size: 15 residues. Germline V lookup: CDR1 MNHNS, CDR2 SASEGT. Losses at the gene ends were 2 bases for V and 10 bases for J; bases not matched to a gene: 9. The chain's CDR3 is CASSEWVAGADEQFF. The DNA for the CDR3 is TGTGCCAGCAGTGAATGGGTAGCGGGAGCTGACGAGCAGTTCTTC.

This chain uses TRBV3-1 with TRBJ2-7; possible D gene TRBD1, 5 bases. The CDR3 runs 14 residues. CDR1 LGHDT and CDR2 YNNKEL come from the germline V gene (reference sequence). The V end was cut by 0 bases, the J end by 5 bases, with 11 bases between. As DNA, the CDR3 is TGTGCCAGCAGCCAAGAGGGGCTCTATGACGAGCAGTACTTC. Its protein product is CASSQEGLYDEQYF.

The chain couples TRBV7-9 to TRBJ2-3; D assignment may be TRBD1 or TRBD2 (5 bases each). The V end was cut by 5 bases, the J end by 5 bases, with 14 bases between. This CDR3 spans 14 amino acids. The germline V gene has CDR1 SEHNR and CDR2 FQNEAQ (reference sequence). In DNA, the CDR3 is TGTGCCAGCAGCCGGGACCTAGCAGGAGATACGCAGTATTTT. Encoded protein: CASSRDLAGDTQYF.

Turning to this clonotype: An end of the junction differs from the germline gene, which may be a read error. The CDR3 nucleotides are TGTACCAGCAGCCGGAGACAGGGGGTGAACAATGAGCAGTTCTTC. Translating gives CTSSRRQGVNNEQFF. The V and J genes are TRBV3-1 and TRBJ2-1; 9 bases align to TRBD1. The CDR3 sequence is 15 residues long. Looked up from germline, CDR1 is LGHDT and CDR2 is YNNKEL (reference sequence).

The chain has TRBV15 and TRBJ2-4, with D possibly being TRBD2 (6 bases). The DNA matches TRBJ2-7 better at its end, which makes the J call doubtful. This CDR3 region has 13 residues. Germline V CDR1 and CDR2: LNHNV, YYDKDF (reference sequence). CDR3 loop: CATRGEALSEQYF. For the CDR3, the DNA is TGTGCCACCAGAGGGGAGGCCCTCTCCGAGCAGTACTTC.

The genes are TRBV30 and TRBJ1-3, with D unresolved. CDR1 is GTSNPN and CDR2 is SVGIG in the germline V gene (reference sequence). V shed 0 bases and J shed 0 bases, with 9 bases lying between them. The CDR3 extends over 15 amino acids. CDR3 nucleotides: TGTGCCTGGAGTGTTTCAGCCGACTCTGGAAACACCATATATTTT. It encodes CAWSVSADSGNTIYF.

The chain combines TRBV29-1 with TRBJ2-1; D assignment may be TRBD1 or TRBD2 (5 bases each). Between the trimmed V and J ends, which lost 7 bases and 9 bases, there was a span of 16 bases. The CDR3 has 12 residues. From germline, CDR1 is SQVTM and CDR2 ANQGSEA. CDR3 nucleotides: TGCAGCGCCGGGGCCGATAGTAGTGAGCAGTTCTTC. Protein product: CSAGADSSEQFF.